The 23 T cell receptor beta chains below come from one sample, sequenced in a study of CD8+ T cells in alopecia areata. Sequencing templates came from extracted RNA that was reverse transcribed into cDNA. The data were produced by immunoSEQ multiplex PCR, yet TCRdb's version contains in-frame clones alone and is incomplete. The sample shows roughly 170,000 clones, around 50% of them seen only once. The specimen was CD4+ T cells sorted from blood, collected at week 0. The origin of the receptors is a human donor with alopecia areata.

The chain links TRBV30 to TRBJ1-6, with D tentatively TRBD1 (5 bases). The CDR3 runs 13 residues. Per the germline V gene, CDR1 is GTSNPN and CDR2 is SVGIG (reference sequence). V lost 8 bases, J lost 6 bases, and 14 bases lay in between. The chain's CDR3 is CAGGGRTNSPLHF. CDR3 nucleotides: TGTGCCGGGGGAGGGAGAACTAATTCACCCCTCCACTTT.

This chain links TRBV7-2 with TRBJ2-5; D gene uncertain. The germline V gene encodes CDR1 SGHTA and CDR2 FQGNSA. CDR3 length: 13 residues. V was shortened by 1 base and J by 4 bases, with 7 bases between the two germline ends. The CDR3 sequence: CASSLGSPETQYF. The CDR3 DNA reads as TGTGCCAGCAGCTTAGGGTCCCCAGAGACCCAGTACTTC.

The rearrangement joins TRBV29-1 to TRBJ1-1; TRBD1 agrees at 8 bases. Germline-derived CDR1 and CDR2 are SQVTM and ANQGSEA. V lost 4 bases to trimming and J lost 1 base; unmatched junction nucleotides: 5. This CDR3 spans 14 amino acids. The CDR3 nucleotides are TGCAGCGTTGGGGGGGACAGGAGGAACACTGAAGCTTTCTTT. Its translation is CSVGGDRRNTEAFF.

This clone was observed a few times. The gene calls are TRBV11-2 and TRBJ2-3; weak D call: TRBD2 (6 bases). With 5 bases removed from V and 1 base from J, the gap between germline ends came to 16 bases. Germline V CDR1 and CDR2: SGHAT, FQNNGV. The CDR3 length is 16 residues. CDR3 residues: CASSLGDFRGTDTQYF. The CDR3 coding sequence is TGTGCCAGCAGCCTAGGGGACTTCCGCGGCACAGATACGCAGTATTTT.

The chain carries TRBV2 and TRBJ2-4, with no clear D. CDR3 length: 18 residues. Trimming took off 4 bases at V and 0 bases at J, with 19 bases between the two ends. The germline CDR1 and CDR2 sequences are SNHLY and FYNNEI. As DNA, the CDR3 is TGTGCCAGCAGTGGGGTAGGGCAGCCATCTTTAGCCAAAAACATTCAGTACTTC. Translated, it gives CASSGVGQPSLAKNIQYF.

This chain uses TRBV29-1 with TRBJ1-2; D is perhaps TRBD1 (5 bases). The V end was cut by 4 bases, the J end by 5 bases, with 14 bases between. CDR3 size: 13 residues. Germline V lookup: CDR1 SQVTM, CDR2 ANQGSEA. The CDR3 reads CSVAPRELYGYTF. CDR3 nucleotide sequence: TGCAGCGTTGCCCCCAGGGAACTTTATGGCTACACCTTC.

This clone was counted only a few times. In DNA, the CDR3 is TGTGCCAGCAGCACACTGACTGCGAGGACTGAAGCTTTCTTT. Translation gives CASSTLTARTEAFF. The chain carries TRBV7-2 and TRBJ1-1; no definite D call. V dropped 5 bases and J dropped 5 bases, with 15 bases sitting between them. Germline V gene data show CDR1 as SGHTA and CDR2 as FQGNSA. The CDR3 sequence is 14 residues long.

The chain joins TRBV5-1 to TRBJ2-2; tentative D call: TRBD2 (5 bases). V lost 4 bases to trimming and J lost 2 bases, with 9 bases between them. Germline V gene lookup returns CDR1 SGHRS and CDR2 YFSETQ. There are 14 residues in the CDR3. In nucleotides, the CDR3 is TGCGCCAGCAGCGCGGCGGGTAACACCGGGGAGCTGTTTTTT. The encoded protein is CASSAAGNTGELFF.

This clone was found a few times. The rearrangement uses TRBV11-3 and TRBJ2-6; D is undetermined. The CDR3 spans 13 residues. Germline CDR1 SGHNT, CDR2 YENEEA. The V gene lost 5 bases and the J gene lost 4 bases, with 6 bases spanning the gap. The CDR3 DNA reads TGTGCCAGCAGCCACCCCGGGGCCAACGTCCTGACTTTC. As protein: CASSHPGANVLTF. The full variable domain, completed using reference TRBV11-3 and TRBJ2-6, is EAGVVQSPRYKIIEKKQPVAFWCNPISGHNTLYWYLQNLGQGPELLIRYENEEAVDDSQLPKDRFSAERLKGVDSTLKIQPAELGDSAVYLCASSHPGANVLTFGAGSRLTVL.

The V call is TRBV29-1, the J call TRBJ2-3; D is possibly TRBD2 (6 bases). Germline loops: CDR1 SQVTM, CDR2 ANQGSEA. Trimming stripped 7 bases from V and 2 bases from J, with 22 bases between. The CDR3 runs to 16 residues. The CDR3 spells CSGYGRRVGVTDTQYF. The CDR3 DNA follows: TGCAGCGGATATGGGAGGAGGGTTGGAGTCACAGATACGCAGTATTTT.

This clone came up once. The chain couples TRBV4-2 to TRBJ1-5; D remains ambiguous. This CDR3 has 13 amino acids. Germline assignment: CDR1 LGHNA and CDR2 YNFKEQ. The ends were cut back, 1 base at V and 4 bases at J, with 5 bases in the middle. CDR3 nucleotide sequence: TGTGCCAGCAGCCAAGTGGGGAATCAGCCCCAGCATTTT. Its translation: CASSQVGNQPQHF.

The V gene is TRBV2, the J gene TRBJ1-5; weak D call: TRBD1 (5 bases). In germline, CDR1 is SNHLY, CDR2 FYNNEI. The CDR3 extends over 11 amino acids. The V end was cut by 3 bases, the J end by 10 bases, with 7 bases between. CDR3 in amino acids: CASSEGRPQHF. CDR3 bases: TGTGCCAGCAGTGAGGGGCGTCCCCAGCATTTT.

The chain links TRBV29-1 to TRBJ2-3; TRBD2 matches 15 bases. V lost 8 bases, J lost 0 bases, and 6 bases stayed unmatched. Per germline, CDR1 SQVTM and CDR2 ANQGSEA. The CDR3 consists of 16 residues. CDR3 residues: CSLGLAGGTSTDTQYF. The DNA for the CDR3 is TGCAGCCTGGGACTAGCGGGGGGTACTAGCACAGATACGCAGTATTTT.

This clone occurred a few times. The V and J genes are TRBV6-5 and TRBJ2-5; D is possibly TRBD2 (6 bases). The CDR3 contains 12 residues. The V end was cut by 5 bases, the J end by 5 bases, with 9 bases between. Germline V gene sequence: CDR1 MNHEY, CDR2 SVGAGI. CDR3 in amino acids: CASSRGSETQYF. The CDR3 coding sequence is TGTGCCAGCAGTCGGGGGTCGGAGACCCAGTACTTC.

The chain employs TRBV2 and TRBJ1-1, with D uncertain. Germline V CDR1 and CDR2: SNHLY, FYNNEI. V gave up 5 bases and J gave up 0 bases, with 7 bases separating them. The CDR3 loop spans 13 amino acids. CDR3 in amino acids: CASSSDLNTEAFF. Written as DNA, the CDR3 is TGTGCCAGCAGTTCGGACTTGAACACTGAAGCTTTCTTT. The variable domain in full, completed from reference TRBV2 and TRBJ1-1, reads EPEVTQTPSHQVTQMGQEVILRCVPISNHLYFYWYRQILGQKVEFLVSFYNNEISEKSEIFDDQFSVERPDGSNFTLKIRSTKLEDSAMYFCASSSDLNTEAFFGQGTRLTVV.

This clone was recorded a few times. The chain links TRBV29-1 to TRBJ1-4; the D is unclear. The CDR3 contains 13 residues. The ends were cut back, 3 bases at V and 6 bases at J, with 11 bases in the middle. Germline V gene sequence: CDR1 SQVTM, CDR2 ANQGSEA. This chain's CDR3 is CSVEIRRDEKLFF. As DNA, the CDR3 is TGCAGCGTTGAGATTCGGAGAGATGAAAAACTGTTTTTT.

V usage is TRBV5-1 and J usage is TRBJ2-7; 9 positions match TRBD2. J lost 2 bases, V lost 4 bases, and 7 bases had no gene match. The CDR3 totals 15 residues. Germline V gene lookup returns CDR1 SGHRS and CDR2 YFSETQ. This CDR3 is CASSLLAGEPYEQYF. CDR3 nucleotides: TGCGCCAGCAGCCTATTAGCGGGGGAGCCCTACGAGCAGTACTTC.

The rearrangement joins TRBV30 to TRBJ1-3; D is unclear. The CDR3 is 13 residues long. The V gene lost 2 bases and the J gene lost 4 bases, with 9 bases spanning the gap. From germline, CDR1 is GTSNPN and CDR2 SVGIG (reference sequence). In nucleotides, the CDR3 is TGTGCCTGGAGTTCTGGCGGAGGAAACACCATATATTTT. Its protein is CAWSSGGGNTIYF.

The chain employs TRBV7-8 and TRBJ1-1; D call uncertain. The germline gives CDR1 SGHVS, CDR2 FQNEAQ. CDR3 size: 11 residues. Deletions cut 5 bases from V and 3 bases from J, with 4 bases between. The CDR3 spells CASSPDTEAFF. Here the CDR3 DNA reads TGTGCCAGCAGCCCTGACACTGAAGCTTTCTTT.

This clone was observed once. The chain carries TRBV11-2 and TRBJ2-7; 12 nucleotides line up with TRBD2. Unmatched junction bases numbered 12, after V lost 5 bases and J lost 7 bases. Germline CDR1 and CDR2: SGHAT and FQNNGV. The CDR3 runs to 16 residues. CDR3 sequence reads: CASSPRTSGVPGEQYF. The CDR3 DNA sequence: TGTGCCAGCAGCCCACGGACTAGCGGGGTCCCAGGGGAGCAGTACTTC.

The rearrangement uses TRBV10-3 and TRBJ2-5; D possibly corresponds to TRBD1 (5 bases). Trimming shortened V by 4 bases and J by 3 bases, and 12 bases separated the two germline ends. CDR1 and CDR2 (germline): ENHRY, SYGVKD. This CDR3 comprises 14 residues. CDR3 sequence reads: CAISARAGKETQYF. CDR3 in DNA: TGTGCCATCAGTGCCCGGGCAGGGAAAGAGACCCAGTACTTC.

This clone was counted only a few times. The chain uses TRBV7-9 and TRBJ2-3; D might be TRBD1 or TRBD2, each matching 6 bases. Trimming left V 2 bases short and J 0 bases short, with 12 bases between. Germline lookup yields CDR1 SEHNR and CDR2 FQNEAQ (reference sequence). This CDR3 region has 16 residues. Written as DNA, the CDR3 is TGTGCCAGCAGCTTATTCGGGGGCCTTAGCACAGATACGCAGTATTTT. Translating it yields CASSLFGGLSTDTQYF.

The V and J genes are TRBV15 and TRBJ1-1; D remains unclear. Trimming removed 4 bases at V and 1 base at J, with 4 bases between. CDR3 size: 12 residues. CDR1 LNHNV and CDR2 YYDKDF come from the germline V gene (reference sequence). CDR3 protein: CATSIRNTEAFF. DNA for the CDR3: TGTGCCACCAGCATCCGGAACACTGAAGCTTTCTTT.